One and the same sample provided the 24 T cell receptor beta chains below, sequenced in a study of patients and donors after allogeneic stem cell transplantation. TCRdb independently ran MiXCR on the RT-PCR reads; one entry per CDR3 protein. This sample carries about 87,000 distinct CDR3 sequences, less than 5% of them seen once, and the ten largest clones take approximately 2.5%. Sample: blood, either unsorted or a sorted T cell fraction (not recorded which). These receptors were obtained from a human donor who was either an allogeneic HSCT recipient or a stem cell or donor lymphocyte infusion donor (not recorded which). It is not recorded whose cells these are; they may come from a transplant donor.

This clonotype was seen a handful of times. The CDR3 loop reads CASSFDRGLEQYF. CDR3 bases: TGTGCCAGCAGCTTCGACAGGGGGCTCGAGCAGTACTTC. The V and J genes are TRBV2 and TRBJ2-7, with 10 bases identical to TRBD1. With V trimmed by 6 bases and J by 6 bases, 5 bases remained unmatched. The CDR3 loop spans 13 amino acids. CDR1 is SNHLY, CDR2 FYNNEI, per germline.

The table lists this clonotype with many counts. The chain combines TRBV12-3 or TRBV12-4 with TRBJ1-1; no firm D call. V lost 2 bases to trimming and J lost 0 bases, with 4 bases between them. The CDR3 sequence is 13 residues long. CDR3 residues: CASSLYLNTEAFF. CDR3 in DNA: TGTGCCAGCAGTTTATACCTGAACACTGAAGCTTTCTTT.

Ten or more counts support this clonotype. The rearrangement joins TRBV13 to TRBJ2-1; the match to TRBD2 covers 7 bases. V shed 3 bases and J 5 bases; nucleotides not matched to a gene: 13. The V gene's germline CDR1 is PRHDT and CDR2 FYEKMQ (reference sequence). This CDR3 contains 17 residues. The CDR3 DNA reads TGTGCCAGCAGCTTCACGGGAGGCGGGACCGCCAACAATGAGCAGTTCTTC. Amino acids: CASSFTGGGTANNEQFF.

This chain connects TRBV2 to TRBJ1-5; D is uncertain. This CDR3 contains 14 residues. Germline loops: CDR1 SNHLY, CDR2 FYNNEI. V was trimmed by 7 bases and J by 4 bases, leaving 14 bases between them. CDR3 residues: CASTGQARNQPQHF. The CDR3 coding sequence is TGTGCCAGCACGGGCCAGGCAAGGAATCAGCCCCAGCATTTT.

The CDR3 is CASSQDFFASNEQFF. CDR3 DNA: TGTGCCAGCAGCCAAGACTTCTTTGCCTCTAACGAGCAGTTCTTC. The genes are TRBV3-1 and TRBJ2-1; D gene ambiguous. Germline lookup yields CDR1 LGHDT and CDR2 YNNKEL (reference sequence). The CDR3 is made up of 15 amino acids. The V and J ends lost 0 bases and 10 bases respectively, with 16 bases between them.

This clonotype is medium-sized. This chain uses TRBV2 with TRBJ2-3; TRBD2 matches at 11 bases. CDR1 and CDR2 (germline): SNHLY, FYNNEI. V shed 6 bases and J 0 bases; nucleotides not matched to a gene: 5. The CDR3 totals 16 residues. The CDR3 protein is CASRLWTSGSTDTQYF. CDR3 coding DNA: TGTGCCAGCAGACTCTGGACTAGCGGGAGCACAGATACGCAGTATTTT.

This clonotype showed up many times. The chain recombines TRBV10-1 with TRBJ1-1, with a possible D match to TRBD1 (6 bases). The CDR3 extends over 13 amino acids. Germline lookup yields CDR1 WNHNN and CDR2 SYGVQD (reference sequence). V lost 5 bases, J lost 11 bases, and 18 bases lay in between. CDR3 in amino acids: CASSPDARQAAFF. CDR3 in DNA: TGCGCCAGCAGTCCGGACGCCCGACAGGCGGCTTTCTTT.

Ten or more counts support this clonotype. The genes are TRBV6-2 or TRBV6-3 and TRBJ2-7; 10 bases line up with TRBD1. CDR3 length: 16 residues. The J segment lost 1 base and the V segment lost 6 bases, leaving 9 bases of the junction unmatched. Germline V gives CDR1 MNHEY, CDR2 SVGEGT. In nucleotides, the CDR3 is TGTGCCAGCAGGGATCAGGGACAGGGGTCTTCCTACGAGCAGTACTTC. It codes for CASRDQGQGSSYEQYF.

This clonotype showed up many times. The chain uses TRBV4-2 and TRBJ2-5, with D perhaps matching TRBD2 (6 bases). The germline V gene encodes CDR1 LGHNA and CDR2 YNFKEQ. There are 14 residues in the CDR3. Trimming shortened V by 0 bases and J by 1 base, and 6 bases separated the two germline ends. CDR3: CASSQELAQETQYF. The CDR3 nucleotides read TGTGCCAGCAGCCAAGAACTAGCCCAAGAGACCCAGTACTTC.

This clonotype appeared many times. V gene TRBV5-1 combines with J gene TRBJ2-5; D is ambiguous. Trimming took 4 bases from V and 5 from J, leaving 18 bases between them. The CDR3 length is 15 residues. Looked up from germline, CDR1 is SGHRS and CDR2 is YFSETQ. The CDR3 loop is CASSPINHSSETQYF. The DNA of the CDR3 is TGCGCCAGCAGCCCCATCAACCACTCGTCCGAGACCCAGTACTTC.

Many counts were recorded for this clonotype. This rearrangement joins TRBV28 to TRBJ2-3, with 9 bases fitting TRBD2. CDR3 length: 15 amino acids. V lost 5 bases to trimming and J lost 6 bases; unmatched junction nucleotides: 9. The germline gives CDR1 MDHEN, CDR2 SYDVKM. The CDR3 DNA is TGTGCCAGCAGTCCCCGGAGACTAGCGGCTGATACGCAGTATTTT. Protein: CASSPRRLAADTQYF.

This clonotype was seen repeatedly, ten times or more. V is TRBV12-3 or TRBV12-4 and J is TRBJ1-2; D is uncertain. The CDR3 is made up of 13 amino acids. Trimming removed 5 bases from V and 5 bases from J, with 12 bases in between. In nucleotides, the CDR3 is TGTGCCAGCAGTCCGGGGTGGGCGTATGGCTACACCTTC. As protein: CASSPGWAYGYTF.

The chain uses TRBV10-1 and TRBJ1-1; D gene ambiguous. V gave up 6 bases and J gave up 5 bases, with 13 bases separating them. The CDR3 is made up of 13 amino acids. CDR1 is WNHNN, CDR2 SYGVQD, per germline (reference sequence). The CDR3 spells CASRASSGTEAFF. The CDR3 DNA follows: TGCGCCAGCAGGGCTTCTAGCGGGACTGAAGCTTTCTTT.

There are a few counts of this clonotype. The chain links TRBV7-2 to TRBJ2-7, with 10 bases fitting TRBD2. Germline CDR1 SGHTA, CDR2 FQGNSA. This CDR3 has 15 residues. Germline trimming cut 4 bases from V and 0 bases from J; bases unmatched to any gene: 3. The CDR3 here is CASSYGLAVSYEQYF. In DNA, the CDR3 is TGTGCCAGCAGCTACGGACTAGCGGTCTCCTACGAGCAGTACTTC.

The chain combines TRBV7-9 with TRBJ2-1; D is possibly TRBD2 (6 bases). V lost 4 bases and J lost 6, with 10 bases in between. The CDR3 extends over 13 amino acids. CDR1 is SEHNR, CDR2 FQNEAQ, per germline (reference sequence). This CDR3 is CASSSGLFNEQFF. The CDR3 coding sequence is TGTGCCAGCAGCTCGGGACTGTTCAATGAGCAGTTCTTC.

This clonotype appeared many times. The genes are TRBV4-2 and TRBJ2-7; 7 nucleotides match TRBD1. CDR1 is LGHNA, CDR2 YNFKEQ, per germline. Losses at the gene ends were 9 bases for V and 0 bases for J; bases not matched to a gene: 14. The CDR3 is 16 amino acids. CDR3 in amino acids: CASQPAVDRASYEQYF. CDR3 coding DNA: TGTGCCAGTCAACCCGCGGTAGACAGGGCCTCCTACGAGCAGTACTTC.

This clonotype was counted at least ten times. J is TRBJ2-7 and V is TRBV20-1; 12 positions agree with TRBD2. The length of the CDR3 is 16 residues. Per germline, CDR1 DFQATT and CDR2 SNEGSKA (reference sequence). Losses at the gene ends were 1 base for V and 3 bases for J; bases not matched to a gene: 7. The CDR3 DNA sequence: TGCAGTGCTAGAGTTAGAAGACTAGCGGGGGACTACGAGCAGTACTTC. Translating gives CSARVRRLAGDYEQYF.

Ten or more counts support this clonotype. This chain uses TRBV7-8 with TRBJ2-5, with D maybe TRBD2 (6 bases). CDR3 length equals 16 residues. CDR1 and CDR2 (germline): SGHVS, FQNEAQ. Trimming pared 5 bases from V and 8 bases from J, leaving 24 bases between. CDR3 residues: CASSISAGLGVATQYF. In nucleotides, the CDR3 is TGTGCCAGCAGCATATCCGCGGGACTCGGTGTTGCAACCCAGTACTTC.

The chain recombines TRBV7-8 with TRBJ1-6; D remains ambiguous. The CDR3 consists of 13 residues. Germline CDR1 SGHVS, CDR2 FQNEAQ. Trimming stripped 2 bases from V and 8 bases from J, with 7 bases between. DNA for the CDR3: TGTGCCAGCAGCTTAAACTGGGATTCACCCCTCCACTTT. Translation gives CASSLNWDSPLHF.

This clonotype was picked up many times. This chain connects TRBV28 to TRBJ2-3; maybe TRBD1 (5 bases). The CDR3 has 14 amino acids. V was clipped by 8 bases and J by 3 bases, with 15 bases between them. The V gene's germline CDR1 is MDHEN and CDR2 SYDVKM. The DNA of the CDR3 is TGTGCCAGCGGAGAAAGACAGAGGACAGATACGCAGTATTTT. Translating gives CASGERQRTDTQYF.

As for this clonotype: A much larger clone is a single base away; this may be a read error. The chain carries TRBV27 and TRBJ2-1; D uncertain. CDR3 size: 13 residues. Trimming took off 5 bases at V and 15 bases at J, with 20 bases between the two ends. Looked up from germline, CDR1 is MNHEY and CDR2 is SMNVEV (reference sequence). This CDR3 reads CASSLDKQTPTFF. The CDR3 nucleotides are TGTGCCAGCAGTCTTGACAAGCAGACCCCAACGTTCTTC.

Many counts were recorded for this clonotype. The chain employs TRBV2 and TRBJ2-7; 10 bases are a match to TRBD1. Unmatched junction bases numbered 9, after V lost 5 bases and J lost 5 bases. Germline CDR1 is SNHLY and CDR2 is FYNNEI. This CDR3 region has 15 residues. This chain's CDR3 is CASSLYGQGGDEQYF. CDR3 DNA: TGTGCCAGCAGTTTATACGGACAGGGGGGCGACGAGCAGTACTTC.

This clonotype was counted at least ten times. V is TRBV10-3 and J is TRBJ2-1, with 9 bases aligning to TRBD1. CDR1 is ENHRY and CDR2 is SYGVKD in the germline V gene. This CDR3 contains 20 residues. Trimming cost V 3 bases and J 4 bases; bases outside gene matches: 19. The CDR3 DNA follows: TGTGCCATCAGTGAAAGAGGACAGGGGTCCGGATTGGGATCGTACAATGAGCAGTTCTTC. Its protein is CAISERGQGSGLGSYNEQFF.

This clonotype was seen at least ten times. The chain employs TRBV7-9 and TRBJ1-1; TRBD1 is a possible D gene (6 bases). The V end was cut by 8 bases, the J end by 6 bases, with 7 bases between. Germline loops: CDR1 SEHNR, CDR2 FQNEAQ (reference sequence). The length of the CDR3 is 10 residues. As DNA, the CDR3 is TGTGCCAGCGGGGGCGCTGAAGCTTTCTTT. Translated, it gives CASGGAEAFF.